Included here is one T cell receptor beta chain sequence, with context. Its antigen is as yet unknown. The same CDR3 also results from other DNA sequences found in this sample. This sample was included in a study of cytomegalovirus exposure and HLA in healthy donors. Study-level points and caveats: Being productive about 87% or about 30% of the time was typical of most TCR beta V segments in an earlier analysis. A list of 150 to 200 TCR beta chains associated with cytomegalovirus was given.

Researchers ran the PCR with 60 Vbeta and 13 Jbeta primers. The method was immunoSEQ multiplex PCR; TCRdb's version includes in-frame clones alone and lacks a portion of them. The repertoire has 200,000 or so clones, about three quarters of them found once; the top ten carry roughly 16%. The TCR comes from a man aged 35 to 55 in good health and CMV-seronegative. The specimen was PBMCs.

As DNA, the CDR3 is TGTGCCAGCTCACCAAGGGGACAGGCCTACGAGCAGTACTTC. It encodes CASSPRGQAYEQYF. The chain recombines TRBV18 with TRBJ2-7, with 8 bases lining up with TRBD1. The CDR3 is 14 amino acids. Trimming at V came to 2 bases and at J to 2 bases, leaving 2 bases not matched to a gene. Germline CDR1 is KGHSH and CDR2 is LQKENI.